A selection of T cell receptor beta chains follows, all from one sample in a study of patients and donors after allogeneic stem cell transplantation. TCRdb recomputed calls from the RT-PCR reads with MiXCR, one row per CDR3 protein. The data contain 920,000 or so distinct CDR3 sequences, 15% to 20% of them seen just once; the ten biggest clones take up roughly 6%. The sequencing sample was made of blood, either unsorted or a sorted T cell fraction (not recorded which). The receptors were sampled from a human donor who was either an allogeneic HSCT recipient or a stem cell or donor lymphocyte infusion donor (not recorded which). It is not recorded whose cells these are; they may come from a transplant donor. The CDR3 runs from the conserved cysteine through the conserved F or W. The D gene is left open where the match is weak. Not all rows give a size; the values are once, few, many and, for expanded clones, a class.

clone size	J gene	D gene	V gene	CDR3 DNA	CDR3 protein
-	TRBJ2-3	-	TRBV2	TGTGCCAGCAGTGAACGCCTCACAGATACGCAGTATTTT	CASSERLTDTQYF
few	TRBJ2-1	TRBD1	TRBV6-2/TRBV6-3	TGTGCCAGCAGCCGCCGGGACAGGGGGCGCAATGAGCAGTTCTTC	CASSRRDRGRNEQFF
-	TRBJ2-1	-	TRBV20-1	TGCAGTGCTAGAGCTACTGGCTACAATGAGCAGTTCTTC	CSARATGYNEQFF
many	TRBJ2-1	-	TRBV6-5	TGTGCCAGCAGTTACTCACGGAATGAGCAGTTCTTC	CASSYSRNEQFF
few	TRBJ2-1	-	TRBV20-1	TGCAGTGCTAGTCCCCCTGGGAGGTTCTCCTACAATGAGCAGTTCTTC	CSASPPGRFSYNEQFF
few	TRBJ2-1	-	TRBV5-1	TGCGCCAGCAGGGGGAGAACACTGGACAATGAGCAGTTCTTC	CASRGRTLDNEQFF
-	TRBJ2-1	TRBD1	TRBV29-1	TGCAGCTTGACAGGGGAAGTCCGCAATGAGCAGTTCTTC	CSLTGEVRNEQFF
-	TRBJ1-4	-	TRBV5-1	TGCGCCAGCAGCCCGGCGGGGATTGCAACTAATGAAAAACTGTTTTTT	CASSPAGIATNEKLFF
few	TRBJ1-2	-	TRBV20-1	TGCAGTGCTAGGGGAGGACGGGACAACTATGGCTACACCTTC	CSARGGRDNYGYTF
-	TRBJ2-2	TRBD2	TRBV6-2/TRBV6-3	TGTGCCAGCAGTTACCAAGCGGGGGGAACCGGGGAGCTGTTTTTT	CASSYQAGGTGELFF
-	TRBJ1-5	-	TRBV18	TGTGCCAGCTCACCAACTAGTCAGCCCCAGCATTTT	CASSPTSQPQHF
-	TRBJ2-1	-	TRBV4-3	TGCGCCAGCAGCCAAGATGCACGGACCACCTACAATGAGCAGTTCTTC	CASSQDARTTYNEQFF
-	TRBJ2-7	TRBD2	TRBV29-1	TGCAGCGTCGGCCCGACTAGCGGAGGCCCCTACGAGCAGTACTTC	CSVGPTSGGPYEQYF
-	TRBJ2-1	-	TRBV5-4	TGTGCCAGCAGCTTCATTCGCGGTGAGCAGTTCTTC	CASSFIRGEQFF
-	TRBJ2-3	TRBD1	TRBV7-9	TGTGCCAGCAGTCAAGGGGACAGGCAGGCAGATACGCAGTATTTT	CASSQGDRQADTQYF
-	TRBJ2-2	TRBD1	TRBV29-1	TGCAGCGTGACCCGGGACAGGTCGAACACCGGGGAGCTGTTTTTT	CSVTRDRSNTGELFF
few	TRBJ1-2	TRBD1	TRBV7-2	TGTGCCAGCAGCTTATCCGGGACAGGCCATAACTATGGCTACACCTTC	CASSLSGTGHNYGYTF
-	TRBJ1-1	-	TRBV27	TGTGCCAGCATTTGGGGGGGTGAAGCTTTCTTT	CASIWGGEAFF
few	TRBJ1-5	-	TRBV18	TGTGCCAGCTCAGATAAGGGGTCCCGCAATCAGCCCCAGCATTTT	CASSDKGSRNQPQHF
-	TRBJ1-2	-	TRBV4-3	TGCGCCAGCAGCCAAGGGGGGGAACTAATCTATGGCTACACCTTC	CASSQGGELIYGYTF
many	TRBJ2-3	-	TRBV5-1	TGCGCCAGCAGGCGTCGGGCGCTTAGCACAGATACGCAGTATTTT	CASRRRALSTDTQYF
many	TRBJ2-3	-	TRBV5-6	TGTGCCAGCAGCTCGACCTCTAGCATTTCAGATACGCAGTATTTT	CASSSTSSISDTQYF
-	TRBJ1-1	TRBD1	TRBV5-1	TGCGCCAGCAGCGAGGGACAGGAAGCTTTCTTT	CASSEGQEAFF
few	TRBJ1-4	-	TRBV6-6	TGTGCCAGCATGGTTAGGAACGAAAAACTGTTTTTT	CASMVRNEKLFF